This entry lists 4 T cell receptor beta chains sequenced from one sample in a study of T-cell reconstitution after alpha-beta-depleted transplantation in children. This sample's TCRbeta library carried unique molecular identifier barcodes. TCRdb re-called the PCR reads with MiXCR, one entry per CDR3 protein. The sample carries 200,000 to 250,000 distinct CDR3 sequences, roughly 8.3% recorded once. The material was PBMCs, mostly from graft donor cells, obtained 360 days after TCRalphabeta/CD19-depleted stem cell transplant. These receptor sequences come from a male patient aged 2 to 9 who had a stem cell transplant for acute myeloid leukemia, so the T cells may come from the graft donor.

The J gene is TRBJ2-5, the V gene TRBV7-9; D uncertain. Germline V gene data show CDR1 as SEHNR and CDR2 as FQNEAQ (reference sequence). This CDR3 spans 14 amino acids. Between the trimmed V and J ends, which lost 3 bases and 5 bases, there was a span of 13 bases. CDR3: CASSFSPELETQYF. DNA for the CDR3: TGTGCCAGCAGCTTTTCTCCAGAACTGGAGACCCAGTACTTC.

The table lists this clonotype with a few counts. V usage is TRBV12-3 or TRBV12-4 and J usage is TRBJ2-2, with D uncertain. Deletions cut 4 bases from V and 0 bases from J, with 21 bases between. The CDR3 extends over 19 amino acids. The CDR3 DNA reads TGTGCCAGCAGTTCCACGCTCGGAATCGCACCGACGAACACCGGGGAGCTGTTTTTT. The encoded protein is CASSSTLGIAPTNTGELFF.

At least ten counts were recorded for this clonotype. This chain links TRBV10-3 with TRBJ1-3, with D perhaps TRBD1 (5 bases). Trimming stripped 7 bases from V and 3 bases from J, with 10 bases between. The CDR3 covers 13 residues. Germline CDR1 reads ENHRY; CDR2 reads SYGVKD. The CDR3 loop is CAIIRQGGNTIYF. Here the CDR3 DNA reads TGTGCCATCATTAGGCAGGGTGGAAACACCATATATTTT.

V and J are TRBV7-6 and TRBJ1-1; 8 bases align to TRBD1. V shed 4 bases, J shed 1 base, and the junction held 14 bases outside the gene matches. The germline gives CDR1 SGHVS, CDR2 FNYEAQ. CDR3 length: 18 amino acids. The CDR3 DNA reads TGTGCCAGCAGCTCCCGAGTTAATCCCGGGACAGGGAACACTGAAGCTTTCTTT. Protein product: CASSSRVNPGTGNTEAFF.